One T cell receptor beta chain is described in this entry. Its antigen is currently not known. No base qualities exist here, and no much larger clone lies one base off it. Reading from cysteine to phenylalanine, the CDR3 counts 13 amino acids. Of the read, only the CDR3 DNA is kept; its 39 bases are in frame from base 1. The junction shows trimming of 3 bases on V and 5 bases on J, plus 8 bases between the germline ends. Taken from the germline V gene, the CDR1 and CDR2 loops are MDHEN and SYDVKM. This sample is drawn from a study of shared T cell receptors in the human thymus (dated by TCRdb to about 2021). As for the study more broadly: The study examined how the human thymus generates shared, self-reactive T-cell receptor alpha chains.

The method was the immunoSEQ multiplex PCR assay. The clones in this table, taken by TCRdb from immuneACCESS, are in-frame only. Not every clone is retained; where verified, under half of the shortfall comes from an unresolved V gene, and the cause of the rest is unknown. This sample comprises more than 550,000 clones, approximately 87% of them detected only once. Of the sample, more than 0.009% is held by the ten largest clones. These records were also assigned to another study, of human thymus T cells. From that second study: The donors were immunologically healthy infants in Finland who had open corrective cardiac surgery for congenital heart defects. Thymus tissue was collected as surgical resects that were removed during corrective cardiac surgery. V and J gene segment usage appeared biased in both thymic and peripheral blood repertoires. The related research reported highly overlapping thymic TCR repertoires among unrelated individuals. The study described the TCR alpha and beta repertoires in under ten infant thymus samples and four matching peripheral blood samples. The cohort included six male and a couple of female infants, with donor ages spanning 7 to 244 days. Thymocytes were mechanically released from the tissue and were stored as pellets of roughly 9-33 million cells at -70 degrees C. A QIAsymphony instrument was used to extract genomic DNA from frozen cell pellets. The immunoSEQ multiplex PCR assay was used to amplify the TCRB and TCRAD loci from a standardized amount of quality-controlled genomic DNA. The amplicons covered the V(D)J region and were long enough to include the CDR3 and to identify the V and J genes. Through the commercial immunoSEQ service, the amplicons were sequenced on an Illumina platform. Primer bias and sequencing errors were corrected as previously described, and TCRAD and TCRB were defined on the basis of the IMGT database. The repertoires were analysed using immunoSEQ Analyzer 3.0 and VDJTools for basic statistics, V/J segment usage, diversity estimates, rarefaction and pairwise overlap. Chao1, ChaoE, Efron-Thisted, Shannon and inverse Simpson indices were used to estimate diversity, which was also estimated on datasets down-sampled to the smallest sample. Repertoire overlap was determined by strict matching of CDR3 nucleotide sequence, V gene and J gene, and Jaccard-based multidimensional scaling clustering was applied. On average, thymus samples gave around 880,000 unique TCRB clonotypes, whereas blood samples gave roughly 80,000.

The specimen was thymocytes. This chain is built from TRBV28 and TRBJ1-3; the D gene remains uncertain. This sequence was found in a boy under two years old with a congenital heart defect. Donor details come from another sample of the same person, matched by shared clones. The CDR3: CASSFALRNTIYF. The sequenced DNA: TGTGCCAGCAGTTTCGCGCTTCGAAACACCATATATTTT.